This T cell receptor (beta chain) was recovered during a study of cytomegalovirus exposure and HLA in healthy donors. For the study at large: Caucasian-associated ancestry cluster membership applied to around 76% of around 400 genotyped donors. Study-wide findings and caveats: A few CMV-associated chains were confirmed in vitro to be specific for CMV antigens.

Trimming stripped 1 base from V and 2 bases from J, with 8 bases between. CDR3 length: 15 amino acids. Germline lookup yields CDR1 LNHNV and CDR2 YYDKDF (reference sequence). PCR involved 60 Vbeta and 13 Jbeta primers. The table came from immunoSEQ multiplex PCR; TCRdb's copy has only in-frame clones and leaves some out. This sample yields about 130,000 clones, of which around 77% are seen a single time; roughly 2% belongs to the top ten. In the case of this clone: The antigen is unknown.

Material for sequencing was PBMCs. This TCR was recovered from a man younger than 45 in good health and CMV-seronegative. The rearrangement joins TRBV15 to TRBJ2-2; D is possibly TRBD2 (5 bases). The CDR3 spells CATSRGTENTGELFF. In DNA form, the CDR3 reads TGTGCCACCAGCAGAGGGACTGAAAACACCGGGGAGCTGTTTTTT.